This T cell receptor (beta chain) was sequenced during a study of post-analysis software for immune sequencing data. For the study at large: Recorded disease courses covered relapsing-remitting, secondary progressive and progressive-relapsing multiple sclerosis. Some patients had no subtype annotation. General study findings and limits: Significantly lower normalized Chao1 diversity was found in patients with multiple sclerosis relative to controls. Controls showed lower frequencies than patients for 5 or 6 TRBV segments, and TRBV5-6, TRBV5-1 and TRBV20-1 were among these.

This clonotype was seen a handful of times. Its target is unknown. The authors incorporated unique molecular identifiers into the TCR beta cDNA libraries. It was from approximately 0.91 to 9.4 million T cells that roughly 0.5 million cDNA molecules came. TCRdb re-called the PCR reads through MiXCR, storing one row per CDR3 protein. The sample gives about 810,000 distinct CDR3 sequences, approximately 50% of which show up once; under 6% is in the top ten. The CDR3 has 15 amino acids. Trimming took 6 bases from V and 7 from J, leaving 19 bases between them. The sample consisted of blood. The chain uses TRBV12-3 or TRBV12-4 and TRBJ2-1; no reliable D call. This sequence originates from a girl aged 10 to 17 with multiple sclerosis. The CDR3 DNA reads TGTGCCAGCAGCCCGCTCGGCCCCAGGCCAAATGAGCAGTTCTTC. Its protein is CASSPLGPRPNEQFF.